This TCR beta chain was captured by sequencing in a study of radiotherapy plus CTLA-4 blockade in lung cancer. Libraries were prepared by immunoSEQ multiplex PCR; TCRdb keeps only in-frame clonotypes and omits some of them. Here the sample spans 35,000 to 40,000 clones, around 86% being singletons. Per the germline V gene, CDR1 is SGHTA and CDR2 is FQGNSA. V shed 4 bases, J shed 2 bases, and the junction held 8 bases outside the gene matches. The CDR3 is 16 amino acids. The chain employs TRBV7-2 and TRBJ2-3; TRBD2 agrees at 8 bases. This receptor was identified in a human donor with non-small cell lung cancer whose response to radiotherapy plus ipilimumab could not be evaluated. Sequenced here: peripheral blood, sampled from a patient treated with radiotherapy plus ipilimumab. CDR3 coding DNA: TGTGCCAGCAGCTCCGCCGGGGGGGGCTACACAGATACGCAGTATTTT. Translating it yields CASSSAGGGYTDTQYF. The full variable domain, with the rest looked up from reference TRBV7-2 and TRBJ2-3, is GAGVSQSPSNKVTEKGKDVELRCDPISGHTALYWYRQSLGQGLEFLIYFQGNSAPDKSGLPSDRFSAERTGGSVSTLTIQRTQQEDSAVYLCASSSAGGGYTDTQYFGPGTRLTVL.